This T cell receptor beta chain was sequenced in a study of Graves' ophthalmopathy and Graves' hyperthyroidism. V dropped 8 bases and J dropped 2 bases, with 13 bases sitting between them. The CDR3 is 15 amino acids. In its sample, this clonotype was seen many times. The authors amplified TCR beta CDR3 regions from RNA transcripts. HTBI-primed first-round RT-PCR preceded second-round multiplex PCR. TCRdb itself ran the multiplex PCR reads through MiXCR, one entry per CDR3 protein. The table records hundreds of thousands of distinct CDR3 sequences, 20% to 25% of them present only once. The TCR originated in a woman under 30 with stable Graves' hyperthyroidism. Some clones in this sample may be carry-over from other donors' samples. V gene TRBV12-3 or TRBV12-4 combines with J gene TRBJ1-6; D ambiguous. Specimen: peripheral blood. The CDR3 sequence: CASGSEIAYNSPLHF. CDR3 DNA: TGTGCCAGCGGATCCGAGATCGCCTATAATTCACCCCTCCACTTT.